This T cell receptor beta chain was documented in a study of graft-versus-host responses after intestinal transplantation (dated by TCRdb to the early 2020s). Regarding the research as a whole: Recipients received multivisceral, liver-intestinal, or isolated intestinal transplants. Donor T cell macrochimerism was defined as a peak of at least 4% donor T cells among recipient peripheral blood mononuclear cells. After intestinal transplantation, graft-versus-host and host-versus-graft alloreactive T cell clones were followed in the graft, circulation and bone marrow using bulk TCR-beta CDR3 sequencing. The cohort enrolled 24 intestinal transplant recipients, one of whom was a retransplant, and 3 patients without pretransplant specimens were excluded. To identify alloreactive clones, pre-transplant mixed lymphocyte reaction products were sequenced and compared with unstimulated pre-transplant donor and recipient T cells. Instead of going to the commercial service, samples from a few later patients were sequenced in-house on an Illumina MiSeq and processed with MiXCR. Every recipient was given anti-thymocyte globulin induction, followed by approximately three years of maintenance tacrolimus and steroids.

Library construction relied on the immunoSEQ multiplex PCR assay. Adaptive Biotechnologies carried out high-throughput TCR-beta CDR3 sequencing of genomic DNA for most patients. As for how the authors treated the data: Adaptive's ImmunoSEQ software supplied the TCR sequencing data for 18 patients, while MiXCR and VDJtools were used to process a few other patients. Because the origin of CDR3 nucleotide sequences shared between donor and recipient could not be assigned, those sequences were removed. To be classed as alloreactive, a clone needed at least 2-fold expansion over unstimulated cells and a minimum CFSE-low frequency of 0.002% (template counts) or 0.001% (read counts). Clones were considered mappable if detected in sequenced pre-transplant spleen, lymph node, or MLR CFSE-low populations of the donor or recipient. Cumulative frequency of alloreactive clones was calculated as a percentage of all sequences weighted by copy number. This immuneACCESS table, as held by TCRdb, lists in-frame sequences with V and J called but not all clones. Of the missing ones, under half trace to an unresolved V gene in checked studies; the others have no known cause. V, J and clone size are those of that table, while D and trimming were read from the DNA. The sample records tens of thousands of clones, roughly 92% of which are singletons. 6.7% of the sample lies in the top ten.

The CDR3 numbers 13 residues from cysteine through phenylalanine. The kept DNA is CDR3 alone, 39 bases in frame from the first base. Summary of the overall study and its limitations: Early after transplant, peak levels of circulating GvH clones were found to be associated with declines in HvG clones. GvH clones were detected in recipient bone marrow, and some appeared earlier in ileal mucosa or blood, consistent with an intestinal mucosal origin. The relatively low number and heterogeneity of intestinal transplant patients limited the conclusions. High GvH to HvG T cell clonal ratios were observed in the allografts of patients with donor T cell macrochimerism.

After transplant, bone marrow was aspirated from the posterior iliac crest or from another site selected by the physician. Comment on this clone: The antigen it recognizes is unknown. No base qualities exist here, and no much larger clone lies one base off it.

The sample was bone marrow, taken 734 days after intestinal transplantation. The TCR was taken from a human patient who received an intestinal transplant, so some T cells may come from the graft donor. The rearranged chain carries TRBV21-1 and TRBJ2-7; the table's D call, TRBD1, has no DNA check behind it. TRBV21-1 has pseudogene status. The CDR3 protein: CASGQGARYEQYF. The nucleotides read TGTGCCAGCGGACAGGGGGCGCGGTACGAGCAGTACTTC.